One and the same sample provided the 4 T cell receptor beta chains below, sequenced in a study of cytomegalovirus exposure and HLA in healthy donors. The PCR had 60 Vbeta and 13 Jbeta primers. The repertoire was sequenced with immunoSEQ multiplex PCR; TCRdb's copy has only in-frame clones and lacks some. The sample carries about 120,000 clones, more than 70% recorded once. The sequenced material came from PBMCs. The receptors were sampled from a human donor in good health.

The rearrangement joins TRBV9 to TRBJ1-6; D call uncertain. The CDR3 contains 14 residues. Germline CDR1 is SGDLS and CDR2 is YYNGEE. Trimming pared 0 bases from V and 6 bases from J, leaving 7 bases between. The CDR3 DNA reads as TGTGCCAGCAGCGTAGAACAGAGTAATTCACCCCTCCACTTT. Protein product: CASSVEQSNSPLHF.

In regard to this clone: Relative to the germline gene, one junction end is altered; a read error may explain this. The chain recombines TRBV7-7 with TRBJ2-1; no firm D call. Per germline, CDR1 SSHAT and CDR2 FNYEAQ (reference sequence). The CDR3 spans 13 residues. The chain's CDR3 is CASSLGLDNEQFF. The CDR3 DNA reads as TGTGCTAGCAGCTTAGGTCTAGACAATGAGCAGTTCTTC.

The gene calls are TRBV6-1 and TRBJ1-6; no definite D call. Trimming left V 6 bases short and J 8 bases short, with 14 bases between. Germline loops: CDR1 MNHNS, CDR2 SASEGT. The CDR3 has 14 amino acids. The DNA for the CDR3 is TGTGCCAGCAGATACGGGGTAAGAGATTCACCCCTCCACTTT. Amino acids: CASRYGVRDSPLHF.

The V call is TRBV6-4, the J call TRBJ1-5; TRBD1 agrees at 7 bases. V lost 4 bases, J lost 6 bases, and 6 bases stayed unmatched. Looked up from germline, CDR1 is MRHNA and CDR2 is SNTAGT. The CDR3 spans 14 residues. The CDR3 DNA reads as TGTGCCAGCAGTGTGGAAGGGGGCCGTCAGCCCCAGCATTTT. This gives the protein CASSVEGGRQPQHF.